This T cell receptor beta chain stems from a study of blood T cells in healthy people across ages. The CDR3 loop spans 17 amino acids. V was shortened by 2 bases and J by 9 bases, with 23 bases between the two germline ends. The germline V gene has CDR1 LNHNV and CDR2 YYDKDF (reference sequence). Each sample had at least 6.5 million PBMCs isolated. Then a second PCR, running about 6 to 12 cycles, was carried out with a sample-barcoded 5' primer and a J-beta primer mix. TCRdb reanalysed the 5' RACE reads using MiXCR and keeps one entry per CDR3 protein. The data contain around 1.5 million distinct CDR3 sequences, approximately 38% of them singletons. There are a few counts of this clonotype.

Sequencing used blood. The TCR originated in a woman younger than 35 in good health. The rearrangement joins TRBV15 to TRBJ2-1; TRBD1 is a possible D gene (6 bases). The CDR3 protein is CATSRPSSGQRLSEQFF. DNA for the CDR3: TGTGCCACCAGCAGACCCTCTTCGGGACAACGGCTCAGTGAGCAGTTCTTC.